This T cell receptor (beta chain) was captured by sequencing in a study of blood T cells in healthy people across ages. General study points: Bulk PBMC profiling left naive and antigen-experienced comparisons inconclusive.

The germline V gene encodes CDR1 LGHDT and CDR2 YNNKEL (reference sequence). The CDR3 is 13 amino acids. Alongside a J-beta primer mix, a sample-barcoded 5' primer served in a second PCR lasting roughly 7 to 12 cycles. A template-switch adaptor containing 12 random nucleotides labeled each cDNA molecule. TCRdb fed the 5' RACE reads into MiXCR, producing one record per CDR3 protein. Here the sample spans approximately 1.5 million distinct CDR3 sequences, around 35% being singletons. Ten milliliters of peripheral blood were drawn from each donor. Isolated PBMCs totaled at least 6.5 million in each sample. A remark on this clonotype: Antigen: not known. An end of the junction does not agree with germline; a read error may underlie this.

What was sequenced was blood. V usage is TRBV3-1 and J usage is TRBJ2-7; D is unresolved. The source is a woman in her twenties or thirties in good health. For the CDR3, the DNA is TGTGCCAGCAGCGAAGAGGATTTCAACGAGCAGTACTTC. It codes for CASSEEDFNEQYF.